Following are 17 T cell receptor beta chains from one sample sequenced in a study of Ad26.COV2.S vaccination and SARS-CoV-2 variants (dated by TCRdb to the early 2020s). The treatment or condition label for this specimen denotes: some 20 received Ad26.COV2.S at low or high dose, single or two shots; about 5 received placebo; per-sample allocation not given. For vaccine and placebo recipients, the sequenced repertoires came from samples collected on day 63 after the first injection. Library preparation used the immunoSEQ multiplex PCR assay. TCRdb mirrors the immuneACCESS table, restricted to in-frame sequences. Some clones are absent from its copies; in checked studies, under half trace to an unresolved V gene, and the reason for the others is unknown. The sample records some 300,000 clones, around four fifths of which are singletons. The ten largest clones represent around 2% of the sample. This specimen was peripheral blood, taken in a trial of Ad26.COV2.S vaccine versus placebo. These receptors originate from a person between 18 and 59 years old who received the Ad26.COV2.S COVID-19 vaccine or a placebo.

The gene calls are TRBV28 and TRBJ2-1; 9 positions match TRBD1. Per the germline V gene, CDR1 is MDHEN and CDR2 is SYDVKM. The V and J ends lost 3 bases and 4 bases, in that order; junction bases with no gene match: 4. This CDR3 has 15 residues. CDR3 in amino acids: CASSLAGQGYNEQFF. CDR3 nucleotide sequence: TGTGCCAGCAGTTTGGCGGGACAGGGATACAATGAGCAGTTCTTC.

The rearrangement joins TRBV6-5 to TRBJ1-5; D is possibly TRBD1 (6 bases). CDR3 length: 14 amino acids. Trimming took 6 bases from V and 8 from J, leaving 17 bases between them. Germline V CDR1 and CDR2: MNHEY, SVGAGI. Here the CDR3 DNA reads TGTGCCAGCAGCCCCCAGGGGCGCCTTGAGCCCCAGCATTTT. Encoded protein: CASSPQGRLEPQHF.

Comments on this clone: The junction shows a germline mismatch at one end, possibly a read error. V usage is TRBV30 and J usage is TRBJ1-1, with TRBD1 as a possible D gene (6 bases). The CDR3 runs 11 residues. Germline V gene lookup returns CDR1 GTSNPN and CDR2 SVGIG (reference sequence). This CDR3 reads CAWSLRQVPYF. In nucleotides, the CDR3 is TGTGCCTGGAGTTTACGACAGGTCCCATATTTC.

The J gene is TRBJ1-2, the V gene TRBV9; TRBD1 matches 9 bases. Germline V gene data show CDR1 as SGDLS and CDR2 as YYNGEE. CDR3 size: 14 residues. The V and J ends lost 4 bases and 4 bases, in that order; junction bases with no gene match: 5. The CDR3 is CASSLGQGSYGYTF. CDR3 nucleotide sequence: TGTGCCAGCAGCCTTGGACAGGGGTCCTATGGCTACACCTTC.

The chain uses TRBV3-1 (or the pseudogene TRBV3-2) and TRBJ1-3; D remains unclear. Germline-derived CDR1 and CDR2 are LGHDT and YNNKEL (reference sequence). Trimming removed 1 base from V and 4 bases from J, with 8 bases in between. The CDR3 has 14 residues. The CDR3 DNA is TGTGCCAGCAGCCAAGCCAGCACGGGAAACACCATATATTTT. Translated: CASSQASTGNTIYF.

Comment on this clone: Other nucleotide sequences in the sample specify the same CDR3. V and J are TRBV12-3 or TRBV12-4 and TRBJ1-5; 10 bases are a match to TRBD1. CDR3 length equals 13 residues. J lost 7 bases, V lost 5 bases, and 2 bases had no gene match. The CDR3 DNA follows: TGTGCCAGCAGTAGGACAGGGGGGCAGCCCCAGCATTTT. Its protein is CASSRTGGQPQHF.

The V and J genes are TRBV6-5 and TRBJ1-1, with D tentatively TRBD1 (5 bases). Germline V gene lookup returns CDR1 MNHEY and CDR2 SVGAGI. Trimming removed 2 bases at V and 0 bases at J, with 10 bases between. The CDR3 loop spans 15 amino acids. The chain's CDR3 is CASSYRGGMNTEAFF. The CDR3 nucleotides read TGTGCCAGCAGTTACAGGGGTGGTATGAACACTGAAGCTTTCTTT.

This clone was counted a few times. Here the CDR3 reads CASSHLLGYTF. The CDR3 nucleotides are TGTGCCAGCAGCCACCTCCTAGGCTACACCTTC. The chain uses TRBV7-3 and TRBJ1-2; D is unresolved. The germline V gene encodes CDR1 SGHTA and CDR2 FQGTGA. Trimming stripped 5 bases from V and 8 bases from J, with 9 bases between. This CDR3 contains 11 residues.

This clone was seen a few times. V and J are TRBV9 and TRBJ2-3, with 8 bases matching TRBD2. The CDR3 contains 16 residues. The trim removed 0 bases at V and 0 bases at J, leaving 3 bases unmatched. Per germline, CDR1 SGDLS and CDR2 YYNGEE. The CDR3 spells CASSVGSGASTDTQYF. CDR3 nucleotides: TGTGCCAGCAGCGTAGGTAGCGGGGCGAGCACAGATACGCAGTATTTT.

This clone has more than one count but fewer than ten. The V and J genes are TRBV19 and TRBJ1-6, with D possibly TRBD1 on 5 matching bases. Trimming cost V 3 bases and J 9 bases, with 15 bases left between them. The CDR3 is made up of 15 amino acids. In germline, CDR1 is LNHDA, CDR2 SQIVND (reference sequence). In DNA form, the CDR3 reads TGTGCCAGTAGTATTCTGCTGGGACCTAGTTCACCCCTCCACTTT. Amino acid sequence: CASSILLGPSSPLHF.

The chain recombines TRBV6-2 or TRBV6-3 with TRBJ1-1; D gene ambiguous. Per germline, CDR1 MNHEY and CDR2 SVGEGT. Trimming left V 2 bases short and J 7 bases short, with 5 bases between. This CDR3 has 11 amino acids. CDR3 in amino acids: CASSYGSEAFF. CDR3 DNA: TGTGCCAGCAGTTACGGGAGTGAAGCTTTCTTT.

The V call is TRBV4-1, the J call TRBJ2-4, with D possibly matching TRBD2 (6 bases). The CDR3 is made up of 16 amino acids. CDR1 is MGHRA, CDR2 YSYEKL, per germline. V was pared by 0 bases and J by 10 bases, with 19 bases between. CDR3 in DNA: TGCGCCAGCAGCCAAGAGTCAGCGCGGGGAAGTAGAATTCAGTACTTC. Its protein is CASSQESARGSRIQYF.

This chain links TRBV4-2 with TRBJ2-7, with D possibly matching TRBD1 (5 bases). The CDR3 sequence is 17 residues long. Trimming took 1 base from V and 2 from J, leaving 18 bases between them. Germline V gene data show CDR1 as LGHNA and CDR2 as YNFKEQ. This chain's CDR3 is CASSQVRGSRLTYEQYF. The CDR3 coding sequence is TGTGCCAGCAGCCAAGTTAGGGGTAGCCGGCTGACCTACGAGCAGTACTTC.

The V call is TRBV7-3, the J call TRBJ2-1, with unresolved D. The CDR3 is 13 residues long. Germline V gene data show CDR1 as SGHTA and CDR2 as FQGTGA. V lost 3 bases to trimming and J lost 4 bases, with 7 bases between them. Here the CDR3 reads CASSFTEYNEQFF. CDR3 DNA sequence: TGTGCCAGCAGCTTTACCGAATACAATGAGCAGTTCTTC.

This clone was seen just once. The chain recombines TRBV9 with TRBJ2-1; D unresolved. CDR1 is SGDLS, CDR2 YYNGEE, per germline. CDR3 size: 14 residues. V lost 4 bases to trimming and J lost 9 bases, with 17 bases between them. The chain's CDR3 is CASSPLGNSGEQFF. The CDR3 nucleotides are TGTGCCAGCAGCCCATTGGGGAATTCGGGTGAGCAGTTCTTC.

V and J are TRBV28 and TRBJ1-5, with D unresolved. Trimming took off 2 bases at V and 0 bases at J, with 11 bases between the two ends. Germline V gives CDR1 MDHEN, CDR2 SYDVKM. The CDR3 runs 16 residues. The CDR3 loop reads CASSLDSLYSNQPQHF. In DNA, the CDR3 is TGTGCCAGCAGTTTAGACTCGCTTTATAGCAATCAGCCCCAGCATTTT.

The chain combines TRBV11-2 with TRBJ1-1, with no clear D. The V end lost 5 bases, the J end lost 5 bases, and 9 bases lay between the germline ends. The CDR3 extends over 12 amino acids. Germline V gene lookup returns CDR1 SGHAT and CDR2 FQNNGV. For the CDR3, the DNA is TGTGCCAGCAGCCACGGAGGGACTGAAGCTTTCTTT. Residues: CASSHGGTEAFF.